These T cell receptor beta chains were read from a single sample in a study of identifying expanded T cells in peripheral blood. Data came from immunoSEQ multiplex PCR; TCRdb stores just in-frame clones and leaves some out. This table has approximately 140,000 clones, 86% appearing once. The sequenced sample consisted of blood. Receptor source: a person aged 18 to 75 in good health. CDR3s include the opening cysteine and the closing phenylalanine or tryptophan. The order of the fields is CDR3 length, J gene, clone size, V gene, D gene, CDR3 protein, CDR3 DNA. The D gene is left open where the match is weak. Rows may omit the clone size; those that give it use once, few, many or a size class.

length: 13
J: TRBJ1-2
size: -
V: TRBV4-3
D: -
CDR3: CASRQGPNYGYTF
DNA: TGCGCCAGCAGACAGGGACCCAACTATGGCTACACCTTC

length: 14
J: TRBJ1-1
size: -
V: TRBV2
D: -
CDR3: CASSETGADTEAFF
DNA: TGTGCCAGCAGTGAAACGGGGGCGGACACTGAAGCTTTCTTT

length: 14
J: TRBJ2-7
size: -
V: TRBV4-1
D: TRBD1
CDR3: CASSQEQGAYEQYF
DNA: TGCGCCAGCAGCCAAGAACAGGGGGCCTACGAGCAGTACTTC

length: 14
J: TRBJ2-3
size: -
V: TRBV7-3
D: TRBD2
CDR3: CASSPGLLPDTQYF
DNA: TGTGCCAGCAGTCCGGGACTACTACCAGATACGCAGTATTTT

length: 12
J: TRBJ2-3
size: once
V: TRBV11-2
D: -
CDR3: CASSSGGDTQYF
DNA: TGTGCCAGCAGCTCCGGGGGAGATACGCAGTATTTT

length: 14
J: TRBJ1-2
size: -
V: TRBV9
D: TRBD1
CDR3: CASSPEQGRAGYTF
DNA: TGTGCCAGCAGCCCAGAACAGGGGAGGGCCGGCTACACCTTC

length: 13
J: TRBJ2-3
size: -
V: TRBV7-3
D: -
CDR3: CASSTAGTDTQYF
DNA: TGTGCCAGCAGCACGGCGGGCACAGATACGCAGTATTTT

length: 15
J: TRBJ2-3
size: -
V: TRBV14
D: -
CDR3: CASKIGGRRTDTQYF
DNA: TGTGCCAGCAAAATAGGGGGAAGGAGAACAGATACGCAGTATTTT

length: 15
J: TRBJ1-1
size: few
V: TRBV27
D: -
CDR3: CASSLSGPGVTEAFF
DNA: TGTGCCAGCAGTTTATCCGGGCCAGGGGTCACTGAAGCTTTCTTT

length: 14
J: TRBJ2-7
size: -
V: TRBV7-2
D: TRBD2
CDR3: CASSQGTSRGEQYF
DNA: TGTGCCAGCAGCCAAGGGACTAGCAGAGGCGAGCAGTACTTC

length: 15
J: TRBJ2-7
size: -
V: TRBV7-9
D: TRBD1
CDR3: CASSLPSTGPYEQYF
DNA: TGTGCCAGCAGCTTACCTTCGACAGGGCCCTACGAGCAGTACTTC

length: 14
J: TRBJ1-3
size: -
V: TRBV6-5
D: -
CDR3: CASKTGFSGNTIYF
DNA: TGTGCCAGCAAAACAGGGTTCTCTGGAAACACCATATATTTT

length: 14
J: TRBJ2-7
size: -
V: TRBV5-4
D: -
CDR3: CASSLDPGSYEQYF
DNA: TGTGCCAGCAGCTTGGATCCAGGGTCCTACGAGCAGTACTTC

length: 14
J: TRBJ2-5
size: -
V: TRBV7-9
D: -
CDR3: CASSLVFSGNVQYF
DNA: TGTGCCAGCAGCTTAGTTTTCAGTGGAAACGTCCAGTACTTC

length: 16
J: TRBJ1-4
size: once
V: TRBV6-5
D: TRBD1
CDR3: CASSYSGTGTNEKLFF
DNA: TGTGCCAGCAGTTACTCAGGGACAGGGACTAATGAAAAACTGTTTTTT

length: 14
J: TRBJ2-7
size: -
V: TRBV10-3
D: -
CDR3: CATNPFRVFHEQYF
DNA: TGTGCCACCAATCCGTTCAGGGTATTCCACGAGCAGTACTTC

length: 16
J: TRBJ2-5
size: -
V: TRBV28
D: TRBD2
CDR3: CASKGLAGTYQETQYF
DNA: TGTGCCAGCAAAGGGCTAGCGGGGACGTACCAAGAGACCCAGTACTTC

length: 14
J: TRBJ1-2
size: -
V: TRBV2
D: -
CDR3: CASPRAAIDYGYTF
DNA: TGTGCCAGTCCCCGGGCTGCCATTGACTATGGCTACACCTTC

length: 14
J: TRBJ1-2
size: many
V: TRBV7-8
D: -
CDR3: CASSLRDFNYGYTF
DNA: TGTGCCAGCAGCTTACGAGATTTTAACTATGGCTACACCTTC

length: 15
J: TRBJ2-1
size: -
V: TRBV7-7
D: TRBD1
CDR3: CASSHRQGANNEQFF
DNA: TGTGCCAGCAGCCACAGACAGGGGGCCAACAATGAGCAGTTCTTC

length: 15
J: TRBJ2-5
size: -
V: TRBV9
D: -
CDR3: CASSVAELAQETQYF
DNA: TGTGCCAGCAGCGTAGCCGAACTAGCCCAAGAGACCCAGTACTTC

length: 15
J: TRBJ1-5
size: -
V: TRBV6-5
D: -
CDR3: CASSLRFLSNQPQHF
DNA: TGTGCCAGCAGCCTCAGGTTTCTCAGCAATCAGCCCCAGCATTTT

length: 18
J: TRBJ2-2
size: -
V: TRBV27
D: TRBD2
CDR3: CASRLTSGRALDTGELFF
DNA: TGTGCCAGCAGGCTGACTAGCGGGAGGGCACTAGACACCGGGGAGCTGTTTTTT

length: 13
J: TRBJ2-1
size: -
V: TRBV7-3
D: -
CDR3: CASSLQREDEQFF
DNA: TGTGCCAGCAGCCTACAGAGGGAAGATGAGCAGTTCTTC

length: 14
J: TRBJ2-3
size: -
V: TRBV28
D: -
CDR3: CASSPGGGTDTQYF
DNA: TGTGCCAGCAGCCCGGGTGGAGGCACAGATACGCAGTATTTT